Here is one T cell receptor (beta chain) with its context. Per the study methods: Reference gene primer amplification gave estimated nucleated cell counts. TCRdb's copy holds only in-frame clones and misses some; the assay was immunoSEQ multiplex PCR. For V, J and clone size, that table is used; D and trimming come from the DNA. Of 30,000 to 40,000 clones in the sample, more than 80% are singletons; the top ten hold 13% to 15%. This specimen comes from a study of blood T cell repertoires in COVID-19. On the study more broadly: Acute and convalescent COVID-19 specimens originated in the United States, Italy and Spain. Nucleic acid was either cDNA or gDNA, and it came from T cells, B-cell-depleted T cells, or PBMCs.

The V gene's germline CDR1 is SGHTA and CDR2 FQGNSA. Unmatched junction bases numbered 11, after V lost 5 bases and J lost 2 bases. The CDR3 is made up of 17 amino acids. The sequence was obtained from a woman between 65 and 79 years old with acute or convalescent COVID-19. The specimen sequenced was peripheral blood. The chain couples TRBV7-2 to TRBJ2-1, with 8 bases fitting TRBD2. The DNA for the CDR3 is TGTGCCAGCAGCCAATATCCCGGACTAGCCGCCTACAATGAGCAGTTCTTC. It yields the protein CASSQYPGLAAYNEQFF. The whole variable domain, remainder taken from reference TRBV7-2 and TRBJ2-1, is GAGVSQSPSNKVTEKGKDVELRCDPISGHTALYWYRQSLGQGLEFLIYFQGNSAPDKSGLPSDRFSAERTGGSVSTLTIQRTQQEDSAVYLCASSQYPGLAAYNEQFFGPGTRLTVL.